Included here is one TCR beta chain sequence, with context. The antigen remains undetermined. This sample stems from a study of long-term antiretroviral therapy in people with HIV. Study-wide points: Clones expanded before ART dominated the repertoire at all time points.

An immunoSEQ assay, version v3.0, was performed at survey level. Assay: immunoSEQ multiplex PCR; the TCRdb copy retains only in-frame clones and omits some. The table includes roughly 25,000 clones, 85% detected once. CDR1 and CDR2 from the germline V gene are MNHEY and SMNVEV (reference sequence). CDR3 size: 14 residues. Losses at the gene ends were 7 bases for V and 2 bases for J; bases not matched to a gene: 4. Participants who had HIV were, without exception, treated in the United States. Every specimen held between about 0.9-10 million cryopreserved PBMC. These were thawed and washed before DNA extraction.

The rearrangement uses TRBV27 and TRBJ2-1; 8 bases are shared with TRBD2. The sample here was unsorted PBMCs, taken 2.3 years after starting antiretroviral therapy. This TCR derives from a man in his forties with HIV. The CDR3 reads CASKGLEAYNEQFF. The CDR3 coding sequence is TGTGCCAGCAAGGGACTAGAAGCCTACAATGAGCAGTTCTTC.